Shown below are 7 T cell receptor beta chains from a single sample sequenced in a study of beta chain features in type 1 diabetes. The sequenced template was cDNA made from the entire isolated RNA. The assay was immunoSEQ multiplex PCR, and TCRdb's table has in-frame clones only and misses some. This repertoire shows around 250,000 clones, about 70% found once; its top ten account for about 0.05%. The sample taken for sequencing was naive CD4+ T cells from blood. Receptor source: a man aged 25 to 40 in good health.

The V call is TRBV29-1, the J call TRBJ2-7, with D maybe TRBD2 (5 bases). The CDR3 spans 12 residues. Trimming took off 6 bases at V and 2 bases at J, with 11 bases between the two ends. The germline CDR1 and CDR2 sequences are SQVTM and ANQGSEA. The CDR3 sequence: CSVGRGTYEQYF. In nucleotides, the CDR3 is TGCAGCGTCGGAAGAGGGACCTACGAGCAGTACTTC.

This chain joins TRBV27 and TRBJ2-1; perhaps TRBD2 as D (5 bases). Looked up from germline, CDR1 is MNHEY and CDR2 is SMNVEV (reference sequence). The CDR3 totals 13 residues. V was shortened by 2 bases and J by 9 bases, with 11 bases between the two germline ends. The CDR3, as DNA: TGTGCCAGCAGTTTACTAGCATTTACTGAGCAGTTCTTC. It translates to CASSLLAFTEQFF.

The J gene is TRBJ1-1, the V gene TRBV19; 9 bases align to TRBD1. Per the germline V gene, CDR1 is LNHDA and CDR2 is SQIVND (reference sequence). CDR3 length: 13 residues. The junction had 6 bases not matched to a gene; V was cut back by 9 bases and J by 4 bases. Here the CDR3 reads CASRDRVGTEAFF. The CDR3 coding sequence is TGTGCCAGCAGGGACAGGGTTGGCACTGAAGCTTTCTTT.

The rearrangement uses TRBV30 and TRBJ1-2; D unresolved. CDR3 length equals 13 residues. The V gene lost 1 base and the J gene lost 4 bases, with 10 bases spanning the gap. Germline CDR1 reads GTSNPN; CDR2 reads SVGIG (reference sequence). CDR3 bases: TGTGCCTGGAGTGAGACACGTAGCTATGGCTACACCTTC. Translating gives CAWSETRSYGYTF.

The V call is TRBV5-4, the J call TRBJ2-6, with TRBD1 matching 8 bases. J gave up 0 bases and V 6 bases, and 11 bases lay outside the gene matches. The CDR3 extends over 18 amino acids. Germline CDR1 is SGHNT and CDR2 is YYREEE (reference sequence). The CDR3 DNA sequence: TGTGCCAGCACCAAACCGGGACAGGTCGGCTCTGGGGCCAACGTCCTGACTTTC. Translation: CASTKPGQVGSGANVLTF.

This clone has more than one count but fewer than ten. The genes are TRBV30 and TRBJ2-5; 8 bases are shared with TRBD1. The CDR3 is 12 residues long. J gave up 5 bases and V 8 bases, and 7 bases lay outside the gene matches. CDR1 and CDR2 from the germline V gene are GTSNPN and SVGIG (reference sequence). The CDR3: CAHGQGRETQYF. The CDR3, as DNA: TGTGCCCATGGACAGGGTCGGGAGACCCAGTACTTC.

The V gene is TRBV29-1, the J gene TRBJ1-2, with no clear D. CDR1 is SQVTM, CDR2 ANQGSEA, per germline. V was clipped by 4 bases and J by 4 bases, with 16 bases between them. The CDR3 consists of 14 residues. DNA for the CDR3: TGCAGCGTTGTTCGGGATCCTATGGGCTATGGCTACACCTTC. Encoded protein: CSVVRDPMGYGYTF.